One and the same sample provided the 27 T cell receptor beta chains below, sequenced in a study of cytomegalovirus exposure and HLA in healthy donors. PCR amplification relied on 60 Vbeta primers (plus 13 Jbeta primers). Repertoires were generated with immunoSEQ multiplex PCR, while TCRdb's copy carries only in-frame clones and drops some. Its table lists tens of thousands of clones. The source material was PBMCs. The receptors stem from a female donor in good health and CMV-seropositive.

The V gene is TRBV7-5, the J gene TRBJ2-7; TRBD1, the D gene given by the table, was not confirmed from the DNA. TRBV7-5 is a known pseudogene. This CDR3 is built from 15 residues. The CDR3, as DNA: TGTGCCAGAAGCTTAGCGCTAAGACAGATCTACGAGCAGTACTTC. This sequence encodes CARSLALRQIYEQYF.

This chain connects TRBV7-9 to TRBJ1-2; D uncertain. This CDR3 is built from 11 residues. The germline V gene encodes CDR1 SEHNR and CDR2 FQNEAQ (reference sequence). The germline V and J ends were trimmed by 5 bases and 7 bases, with 8 bases remaining between them. CDR3 amino acids: CASSTRGGYTF. The CDR3 region has the DNA TGTGCCAGCAGCACCAGAGGTGGCTACACCTTC.

The chain uses TRBV7-9 and TRBJ2-3; 9 bases line up with TRBD1. CDR1 is SEHNR, CDR2 FQNEAQ, per germline (reference sequence). The ends lost 6 bases at V and 6 bases at J; junction bases unmatched: 7. There are 14 residues in the CDR3. The DNA for the CDR3 is TGTGCCAGCAGGACCGGGACAGGGACTGATACGCAGTATTTT. It is translated as CASRTGTGTDTQYF.

This rearrangement joins TRBV5-1 to TRBJ1-4; 7 bases agree with TRBD1. The J segment lost 9 bases and the V segment lost 4 bases, leaving 6 bases of the junction unmatched. The CDR3 covers 13 residues. The V gene's germline CDR1 is SGHRS and CDR2 YFSETQ. This CDR3 is CASSPYRGQKLFF. In nucleotides, the CDR3 is TGCGCCAGCAGCCCATACAGGGGCCAAAAACTGTTTTTT.

This chain links TRBV19 with TRBJ2-1; tentatively, D is TRBD2 (5 bases). Germline assignment: CDR1 LNHDA and CDR2 SQIVND (reference sequence). This CDR3 spans 14 amino acids. With 7 bases removed from V and 7 bases from J, the gap between germline ends came to 17 bases. The CDR3 loop reads CASKLDFLGNEQFF. The DNA for the CDR3 is TGTGCCAGTAAACTAGACTTCCTTGGAAATGAGCAGTTCTTC.

Written as DNA, the CDR3 is TGCGCCAGCAGCCAAGATCTAGGACTGCAAGGCTACAATGAGCAGTTCTTC. Translation gives CASSQDLGLQGYNEQFF. This chain joins TRBV4-1 and TRBJ2-1; possibly TRBD2 for D (5 bases). V lost 0 bases to trimming and J lost 3 bases, with 15 bases between them. The CDR3 spans 17 residues. Germline values: CDR1 MGHRA, CDR2 YSYEKL.

The rearrangement uses TRBV29-1 and TRBJ2-7; no reliable D call. This CDR3 region has 10 residues. Germline V gene sequence: CDR1 SQVTM, CDR2 ANQGSEA. CDR3 loop: CRVRKDEQYF. DNA for the CDR3: TGCAGAGTGAGGAAAGACGAGCAGTACTTC.

The CDR3 loop is CASSRIAGGGTDTQYF. CDR3 nucleotide sequence: TGTGCCAGCAGCCGGATAGCGGGGGGGGGCACAGATACGCAGTATTTT. V usage is TRBV7-2 and J usage is TRBJ2-3; the match to TRBD2 covers 11 bases. The CDR3 runs to 16 residues. Germline V lookup: CDR1 SGHTA, CDR2 FQGNSA. Trimming removed 5 bases from V and 1 base from J; junction bases left unmatched: 5.

This chain links TRBV6-4 with TRBJ1-6; 11 positions match TRBD1. CDR1 and CDR2 (germline): MRHNA, SNTAGT. The CDR3 sequence is 15 residues long. Losses at the gene ends were 2 bases for V and 6 bases for J; bases not matched to a gene: 0. DNA of the CDR3: TGTGCCAGCAGTGACGGGACAGGGGGTAATTCACCCCTCCACTTT. It specifies CASSDGTGGNSPLHF.

In regard to this clone: This sample includes further DNA sequences coding for the same CDR3. CDR3 loop: CASSPSGGHYNEQFF. For the CDR3, the DNA is TGTGCCAGCTCACCTAGCGGGGGGCACTACAATGAGCAGTTCTTC. The chain links TRBV18 to TRBJ2-1; 10 bases map to TRBD2. The CDR3 spans 15 residues. V shed 3 bases, J shed 3 bases, and the junction held 2 bases outside the gene matches. Germline loops: CDR1 KGHSH, CDR2 LQKENI.

The chain carries TRBV5-4 and TRBJ1-1; possible D gene TRBD1, 6 bases. Germline values: CDR1 SGHNT, CDR2 YYREEE (reference sequence). This CDR3 has 14 residues. Trimming took 4 bases from V and 5 from J, leaving 15 bases between them. CDR3 loop: CASSPRGPGTEAFF. CDR3 DNA sequence: TGTGCCAGCAGCCCCAGGGGCCCGGGGACTGAAGCTTTCTTT.

The V call is TRBV6-1, the J call TRBJ2-3, with 9 positions matching TRBD2. The CDR3 extends over 17 amino acids. Germline loops: CDR1 MNHNS, CDR2 SASEGT. V lost 0 bases, J lost 2 bases, and 6 bases stayed unmatched. The CDR3, as DNA: TGTGCCAGCAGTGAAGCGCTTCTAGCGGGATACACAGATACGCAGTATTTT. Amino acids: CASSEALLAGYTDTQYF.

The genes are TRBV9 and TRBJ2-3; 7 bases are a match to TRBD2. Germline V gene lookup returns CDR1 SGDLS and CDR2 YYNGEE. The ends lost 0 bases at V and 7 bases at J; junction bases unmatched: 8. This CDR3 spans 15 amino acids. Here the CDR3 DNA reads TGTGCCAGCAGCGTAGAAGGGTCTAGCGGAAATACGCAGTATTTT. It encodes CASSVEGSSGNTQYF.

V gene TRBV5-6 combines with J gene TRBJ1-1; D is possibly TRBD1 (5 bases). The CDR3 runs to 15 residues. Looked up from germline, CDR1 is SGHDT and CDR2 is YYEEEE. Trimming removed 5 bases from V and 0 bases from J, with 14 bases in between. This CDR3 reads CASSPIGVMNTEAFF. CDR3 in DNA: TGTGCCAGCAGTCCGATAGGGGTAATGAACACTGAAGCTTTCTTT.

This rearrangement joins TRBV18 to TRBJ1-2, with D uncertain. Trimming left V 2 bases short and J 4 bases short, with 14 bases between. Germline V CDR1 and CDR2: KGHSH, LQKENI. The CDR3 consists of 15 residues. DNA for the CDR3: TGTGCCAGCTCACCAGGCACCATAAGGAGCTATGGCTACACCTTC. This codes for CASSPGTIRSYGYTF. Full variable domain (remainder filled in from reference TRBV18 and TRBJ1-2): NAGVMQNPRHLVRRRGQEARLRCSPMKGHSHVYWYRQLPEEGLKFMVYLQKENIIDESGMPKERFSAEFPKEGPSILRIQQVVRGDSAAYFCASSPGTIRSYGYTFGSGTRLTVV.

The chain combines TRBV6-1 with TRBJ2-1; TRBD2 matches 11 bases. Per germline, CDR1 MNHNS and CDR2 SASEGT. V lost 5 bases, J lost 6 bases, and 6 bases stayed unmatched. The CDR3 runs 15 residues. CDR3 DNA sequence: TGTGCCAGCAGTATAGCGGGGGGGCCCCGCAATGAGCAGTTCTTC. Its protein is CASSIAGGPRNEQFF.

This rearrangement joins TRBV14 to TRBJ1-2; a possible D gene is TRBD1 (6 bases). CDR1 and CDR2 (germline): SGHDN, FVKESK. V gave up 1 base and J gave up 6 bases, with 12 bases separating them. This CDR3 region has 14 residues. This chain's CDR3 is CASSQGLQGNGYTF. CDR3 coding DNA: TGTGCCAGCAGCCAAGGTTTACAGGGCAATGGCTACACCTTC. Full variable domain (missing parts from reference TRBV14 and TRBJ1-2): EAGVTQFPSHSVIEKGQTVTLRCDPISGHDNLYWYRRVMGKEIKFLLHFVKESKQDESGMPNNRFLAERTGGTYSTLKVQPAELEDSGVYFCASSQGLQGNGYTFGSGTRLTVV.

This chain joins TRBV5-4 and TRBJ1-6, with D unclear. Germline V gives CDR1 SGHNT, CDR2 YYREEE (reference sequence). V lost 1 base, J lost 5 bases, and 10 bases lay in between. The CDR3 runs 15 residues. The chain's CDR3 is CASSLSRSHNSPLHF. In DNA form, the CDR3 reads TGTGCCAGCAGCTTGTCCAGGTCGCATAATTCACCCCTCCACTTT.

V usage is TRBV5-6 and J usage is TRBJ1-1; 8 positions agree with TRBD1. V gave up 6 bases and J gave up 4 bases; unmatched junction bases: 8. Germline V gene data show CDR1 as SGHDT and CDR2 as YYEEEE. The CDR3 is 14 amino acids. CDR3 loop: CASTRQGRATEAFF. CDR3 nucleotide sequence: TGTGCCAGCACACGACAGGGGAGAGCCACTGAAGCTTTCTTT.

V is TRBV6-1 and J is TRBJ2-7; tentatively, D is TRBD1 (6 bases). CDR3 size: 15 residues. V lost 4 bases and J lost 5, with 18 bases in between. Germline loops: CDR1 MNHNS, CDR2 SASEGT. The CDR3 reads CASSGFRQGYHEQYF. For the CDR3, the DNA is TGTGCCAGCAGTGGGTTCCGGCAGGGGTACCACGAGCAGTACTTC.

CDR3 bases: TGTGCCAGCAGTGGACAGGTTCTGCAGTATTTT. It encodes CASSGQVLQYF. This chain uses TRBV2 with TRBJ2-3; maybe TRBD1 (6 bases). The CDR3 length is 11 residues. Per germline, CDR1 SNHLY and CDR2 FYNNEI. V lost 4 bases and J 11 bases, leaving 10 bases between the germline ends.

The chain employs TRBV5-1 and TRBJ1-1; the D is unclear. Deletions cut 0 bases from V and 2 bases from J, with 11 bases between. CDR1 is SGHRS and CDR2 is YFSETQ in the germline V gene. This CDR3 has 15 amino acids. CDR3 amino acids: CASSLDGRSNTEAFF. CDR3 coding DNA: TGCGCCAGCAGCTTGGATGGCAGGTCAAACACTGAAGCTTTCTTT.

This rearrangement joins TRBV19 to TRBJ2-1; TRBD2 might be the D (6 bases). CDR1 is LNHDA, CDR2 SQIVND, per germline (reference sequence). The CDR3 covers 14 residues. The ends were cut back, 5 bases at V and 3 bases at J, with 11 bases in the middle. The CDR3 is CASSSGRDYNEQFF. The CDR3 nucleotides read TGTGCCAGTAGTTCCGGGCGGGACTACAATGAGCAGTTCTTC.

The chain has TRBV4-1 and TRBJ1-3, with D unresolved. CDR3 length: 14 residues. Trimming removed 4 bases from V and 0 bases from J, with 7 bases in between. The germline V gene has CDR1 MGHRA and CDR2 YSYEKL. In DNA form, the CDR3 reads TGCGCCAGCAGCCCTGCCAGCTCTGGAAACACCATATATTTT. Its translation: CASSPASSGNTIYF.

The gene calls are TRBV4-1 and TRBJ1-2; D not certain. Germline V gene lookup returns CDR1 MGHRA and CDR2 YSYEKL. Trimming shortened V by 3 bases and J by 5 bases, and 10 bases separated the two germline ends. CDR3 length equals 13 residues. For the CDR3, the DNA is TGCGCCAGCAGCCACCCCACAGAGTATGGCTACACCTTC. Its protein is CASSHPTEYGYTF.

The V call is TRBV6-5, the J call TRBJ2-7, with TRBD2 matching 9 bases. The CDR3 has 15 amino acids. Germline V gene sequence: CDR1 MNHEY, CDR2 SVGAGI. V was clipped by 4 bases and J by 9 bases; unmatched bases: 13. The CDR3 region has the DNA TGTGCCAGCAGTTCCCTGGTAGCGGGAGATGGAAGGCAGTACTTC. This codes for CASSSLVAGDGRQYF.

The gene calls are TRBV5-1 and TRBJ1-1; TRBD1 is a possible D gene (6 bases). This CDR3 has 14 residues. Germline CDR1 is SGHRS and CDR2 is YFSETQ. V gave up 7 bases and J gave up 0 bases, with 13 bases separating them. CDR3 DNA: TGCGCCAGCGGACTGACAGGAATGAACACTGAAGCTTTCTTT. Translated: CASGLTGMNTEAFF. Using reference TRBV5-1 and TRBJ1-1 for the parts outside the CDR3, the full variable domain is KAGVTQTPRYLIKTRGQQVTLSCSPISGHRSVSWYQQTPGQGLQFLFEYFSETQRNKGNFPGRFSGRQFSNSRSEMNVSTLELGDSALYLCASGLTGMNTEAFFGQGTRLTVV.